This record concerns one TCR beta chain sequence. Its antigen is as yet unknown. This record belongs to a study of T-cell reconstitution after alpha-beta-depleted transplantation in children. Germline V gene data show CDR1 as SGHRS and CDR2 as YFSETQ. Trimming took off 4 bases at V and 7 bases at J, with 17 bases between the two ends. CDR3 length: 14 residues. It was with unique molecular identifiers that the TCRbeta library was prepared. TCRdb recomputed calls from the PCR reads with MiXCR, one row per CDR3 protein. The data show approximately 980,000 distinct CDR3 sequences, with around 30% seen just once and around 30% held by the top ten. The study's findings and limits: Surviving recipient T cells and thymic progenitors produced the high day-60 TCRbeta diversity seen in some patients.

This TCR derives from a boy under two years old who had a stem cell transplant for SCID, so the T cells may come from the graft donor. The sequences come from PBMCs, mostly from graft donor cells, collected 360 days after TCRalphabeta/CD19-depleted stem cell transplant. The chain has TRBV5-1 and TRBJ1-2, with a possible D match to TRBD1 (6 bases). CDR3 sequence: CASSHTTGNGGYTF. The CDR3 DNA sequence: TGCGCCAGCAGCCATACAACAGGGAACGGTGGCTACACCTTC.